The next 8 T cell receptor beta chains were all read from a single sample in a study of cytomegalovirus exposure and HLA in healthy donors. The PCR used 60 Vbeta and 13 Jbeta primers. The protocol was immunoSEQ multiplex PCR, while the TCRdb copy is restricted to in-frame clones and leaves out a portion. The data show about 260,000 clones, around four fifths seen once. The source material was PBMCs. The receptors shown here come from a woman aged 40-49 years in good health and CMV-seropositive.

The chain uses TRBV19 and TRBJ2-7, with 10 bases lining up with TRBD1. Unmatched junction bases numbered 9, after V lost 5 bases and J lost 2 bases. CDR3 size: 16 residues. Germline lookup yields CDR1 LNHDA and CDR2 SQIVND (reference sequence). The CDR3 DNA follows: TGTGCCAGTAGTCCGTGGACAGGGGGGAATACCTACGAGCAGTACTTC. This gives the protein CASSPWTGGNTYEQYF.

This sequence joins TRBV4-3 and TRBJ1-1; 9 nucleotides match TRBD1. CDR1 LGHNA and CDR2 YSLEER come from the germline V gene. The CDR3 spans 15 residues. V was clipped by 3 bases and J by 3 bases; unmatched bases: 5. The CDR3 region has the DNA TGCGCCAGCAGCCAGGACAGGGGTTCGGACACTGAAGCTTTCTTT. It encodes CASSQDRGSDTEAFF.

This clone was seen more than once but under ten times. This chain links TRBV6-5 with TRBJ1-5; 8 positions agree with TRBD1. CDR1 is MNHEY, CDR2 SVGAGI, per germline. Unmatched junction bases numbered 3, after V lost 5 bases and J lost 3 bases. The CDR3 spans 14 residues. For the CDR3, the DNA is TGTGCCAGCAGTAGGGACAGGACCAATCAGCCCCAGCATTTT. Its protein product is CASSRDRTNQPQHF.

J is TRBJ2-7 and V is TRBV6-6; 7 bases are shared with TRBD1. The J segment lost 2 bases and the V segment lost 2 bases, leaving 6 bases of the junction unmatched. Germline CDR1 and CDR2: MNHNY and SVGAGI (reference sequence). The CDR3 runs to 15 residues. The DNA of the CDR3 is TGTGCCAGCAGTTACCGCTTGGGGACAGCCTACGAGCAGTACTTC. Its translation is CASSYRLGTAYEQYF.

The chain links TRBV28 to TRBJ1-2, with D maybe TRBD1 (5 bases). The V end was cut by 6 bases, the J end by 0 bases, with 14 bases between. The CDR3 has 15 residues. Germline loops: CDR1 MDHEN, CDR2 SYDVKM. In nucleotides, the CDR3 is TGTGCCAGCAGCCCTGCCGGACAAACTAACTATGGCTACACCTTC. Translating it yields CASSPAGQTNYGYTF.

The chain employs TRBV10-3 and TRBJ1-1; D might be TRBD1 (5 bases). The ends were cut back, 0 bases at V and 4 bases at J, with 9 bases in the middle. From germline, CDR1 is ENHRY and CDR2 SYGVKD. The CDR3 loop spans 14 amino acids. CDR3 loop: CAISESQGGTEAFF. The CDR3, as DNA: TGTGCCATCAGTGAGTCCCAGGGAGGCACTGAAGCTTTCTTT.

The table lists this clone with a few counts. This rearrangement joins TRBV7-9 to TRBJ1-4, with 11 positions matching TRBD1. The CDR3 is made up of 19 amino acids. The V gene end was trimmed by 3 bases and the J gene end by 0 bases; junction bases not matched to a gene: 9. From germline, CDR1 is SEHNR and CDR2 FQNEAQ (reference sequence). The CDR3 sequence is CASSFRTGGDFATNEKLFF. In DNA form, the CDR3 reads TGTGCCAGCAGCTTCCGGACAGGGGGCGACTTTGCAACTAATGAAAAACTGTTTTTT. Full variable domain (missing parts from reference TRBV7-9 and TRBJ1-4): DTGVSQNPRHKITKRGQNVTFRCDPISEHNRLYWYRQTLGQGPEFLTYFQNEAQLEKSRLLSDRFSAERPKGSFSTLEIQRTEQGDSAMYLCASSFRTGGDFATNEKLFFGSGTQLSVL.

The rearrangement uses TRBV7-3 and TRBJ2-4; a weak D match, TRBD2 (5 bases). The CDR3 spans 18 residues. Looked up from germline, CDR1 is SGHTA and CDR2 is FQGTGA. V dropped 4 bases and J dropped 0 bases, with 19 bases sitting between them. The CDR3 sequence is CASSSPSPELGAKNIQYF. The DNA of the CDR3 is TGTGCCAGCAGCTCGCCTAGCCCCGAGTTGGGAGCCAAAAACATTCAGTACTTC.